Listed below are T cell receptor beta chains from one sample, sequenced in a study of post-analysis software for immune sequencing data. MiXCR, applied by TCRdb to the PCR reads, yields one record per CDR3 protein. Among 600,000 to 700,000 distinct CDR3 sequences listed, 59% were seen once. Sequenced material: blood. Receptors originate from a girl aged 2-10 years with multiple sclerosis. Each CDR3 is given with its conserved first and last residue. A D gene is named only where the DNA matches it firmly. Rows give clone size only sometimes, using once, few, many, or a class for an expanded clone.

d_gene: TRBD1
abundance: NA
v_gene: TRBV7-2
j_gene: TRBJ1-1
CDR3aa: CASSWDRRETEAFF
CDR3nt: TGTGCCAGCAGCTGGGACAGAAGGGAAACTGAAGCTTTCTTT

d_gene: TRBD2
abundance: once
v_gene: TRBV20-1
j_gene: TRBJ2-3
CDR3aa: CSARELAGGTDTQYF
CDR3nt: TGCAGTGCTAGGGAGCTAGCGGGCGGCACAGATACGCAGTATTTT

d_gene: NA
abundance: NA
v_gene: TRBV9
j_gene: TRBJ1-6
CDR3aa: CASSVAGTNSPLHF
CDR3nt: TGTGCCAGCAGCGTAGCTGGGACGAATTCACCCCTCCACTTT

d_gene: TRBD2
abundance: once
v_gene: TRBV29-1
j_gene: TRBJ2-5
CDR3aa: CSVDGGGNQETQYF
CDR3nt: TGCAGCGTTGATGGCGGGGGGAACCAAGAGACCCAGTACTTC

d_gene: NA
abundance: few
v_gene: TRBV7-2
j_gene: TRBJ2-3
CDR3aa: CASSFRRGTQYF
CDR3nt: TGTGCCAGCAGCTTCCGGAGGGGTACGCAGTATTTT

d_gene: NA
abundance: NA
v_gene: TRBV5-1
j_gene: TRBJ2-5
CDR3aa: CASSSLGLLWETQYF
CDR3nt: TGCGCCAGCAGCTCGCTGGGACTTTTATGGGAGACCCAGTACTTC

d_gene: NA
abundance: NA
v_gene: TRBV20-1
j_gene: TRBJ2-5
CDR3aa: CSARPPQGSLHEETQYF
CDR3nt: TGCAGTGCTAGACCCCCCCAGGGTAGCCTACATGAAGAGACCCAGTACTTC

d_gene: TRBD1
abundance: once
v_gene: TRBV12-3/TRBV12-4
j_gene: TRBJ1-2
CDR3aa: CASSRGGSMSSYTF
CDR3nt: TGTGCCAGCAGTCGAGGGGGCTCGATGAGTAGCTACACCTTC

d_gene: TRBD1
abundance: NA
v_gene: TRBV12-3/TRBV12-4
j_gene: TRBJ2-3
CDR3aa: CASRIRGLDTQYF
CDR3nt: TGTGCCAGCAGGATCAGGGGGCTGGATACGCAGTATTTT

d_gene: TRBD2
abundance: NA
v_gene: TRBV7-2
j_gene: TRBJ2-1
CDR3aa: CASSSPDTGTSGYNEQFF
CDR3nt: TGTGCCAGCAGCTCCCCCGACACCGGGACTAGCGGATACAATGAGCAGTTCTTC

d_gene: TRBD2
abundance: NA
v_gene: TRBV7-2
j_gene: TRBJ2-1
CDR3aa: CASSFSGGPSYNEQFF
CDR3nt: TGTGCCAGCAGCTTTAGCGGGGGGCCCTCCTACAATGAGCAGTTCTTC

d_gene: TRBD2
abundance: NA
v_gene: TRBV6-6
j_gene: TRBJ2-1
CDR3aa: CASSTTGTSEFF
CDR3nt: TGTGCCAGCAGTACCACCGGGACTAGCGAGTTCTTC

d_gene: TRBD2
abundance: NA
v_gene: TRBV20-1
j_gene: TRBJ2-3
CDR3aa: CSASFGGAGDTQYF
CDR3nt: TGCAGTGCTAGTTTCGGGGGGGCCGGAGATACGCAGTATTTT

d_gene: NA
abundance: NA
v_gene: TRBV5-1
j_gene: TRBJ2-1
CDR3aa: CASSLHSGEGYNEQFF
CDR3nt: TGCGCCAGCAGCTTACACTCAGGGGAAGGGTACAATGAGCAGTTCTTC

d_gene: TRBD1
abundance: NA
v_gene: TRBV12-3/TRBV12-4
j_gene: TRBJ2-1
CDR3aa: CASSDQGDRDPEQFF
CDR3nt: TGTGCCAGCAGCGACCAGGGGGACAGGGACCCTGAGCAGTTCTTC

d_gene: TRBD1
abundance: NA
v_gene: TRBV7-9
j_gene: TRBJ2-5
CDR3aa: CASGGDRGHETQYF
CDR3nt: TGTGCCAGCGGTGGGGACAGGGGGCACGAGACCCAGTACTTC

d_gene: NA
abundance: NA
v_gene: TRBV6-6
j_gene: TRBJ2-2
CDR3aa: CASSDREGVGFGELFF
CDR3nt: TGTGCCAGCAGTGATAGGGAAGGGGTAGGGTTCGGGGAGCTGTTTTTT

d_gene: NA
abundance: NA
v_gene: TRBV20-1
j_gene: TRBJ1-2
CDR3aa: CSATLSGLNNYGYTF
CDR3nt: TGCAGTGCTACCCTTTCGGGACTCAATAACTATGGCTACACCTTC

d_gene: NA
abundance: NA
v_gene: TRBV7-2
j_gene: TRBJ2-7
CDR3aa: CASSLRGGNNYEQYF
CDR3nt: TGTGCCAGCAGTCTACGGGGAGGCAATAACTACGAGCAGTACTTC

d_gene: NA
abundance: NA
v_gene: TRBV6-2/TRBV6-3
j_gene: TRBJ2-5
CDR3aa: CASSPRSSVLKTQYF
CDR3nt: TGTGCCAGCAGTCCGAGGTCCAGTGTGTTAAAGACCCAGTACTTC

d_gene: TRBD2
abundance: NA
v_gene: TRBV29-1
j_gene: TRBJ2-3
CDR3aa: CSVEGGGLADTQYF
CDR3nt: TGCAGCGTTGAAGGGGGGGGACTAGCAGATACGCAGTATTTT

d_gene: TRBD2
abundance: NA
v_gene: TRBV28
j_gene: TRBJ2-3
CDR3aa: CASSSPIAGVKGEDTQYF
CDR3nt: TGTGCCAGCAGCTCTCCTATAGCGGGAGTTAAAGGAGAAGATACGCAGTATTTT

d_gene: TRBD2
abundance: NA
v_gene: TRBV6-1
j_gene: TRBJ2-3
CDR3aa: CASSGATSKADTQYF
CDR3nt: TGTGCCAGCAGTGGAGCGACTAGCAAGGCAGATACGCAGTATTTT

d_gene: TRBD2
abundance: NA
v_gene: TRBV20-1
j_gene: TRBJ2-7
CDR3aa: CSARVGTKSYEQYF
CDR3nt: TGCAGTGCTAGGGTTGGGACTAAAAGCTACGAGCAGTACTTC

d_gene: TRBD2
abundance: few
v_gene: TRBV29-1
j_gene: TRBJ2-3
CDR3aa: CSVPGTSGATPTNTQYF
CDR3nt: TGCAGCGTCCCCGGGACTAGCGGGGCAACCCCAACCAATACGCAGTATTTT

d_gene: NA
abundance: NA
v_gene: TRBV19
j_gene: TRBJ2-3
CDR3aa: CASRPAGKYTDTQYF
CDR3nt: TGTGCCAGTAGGCCGGCCGGGAAGTACACAGATACGCAGTATTTT

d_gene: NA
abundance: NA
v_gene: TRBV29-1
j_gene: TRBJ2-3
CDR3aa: CSVADIADTQYF
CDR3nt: TGCAGCGTAGCCGACATCGCAGATACGCAGTATTTT

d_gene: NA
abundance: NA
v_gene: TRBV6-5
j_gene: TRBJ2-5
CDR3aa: CASRRRLYQETQYF
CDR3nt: TGTGCCAGCAGGAGACGGCTGTACCAAGAGACCCAGTACTTC

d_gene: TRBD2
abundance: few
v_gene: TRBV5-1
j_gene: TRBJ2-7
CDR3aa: CASSPDGTSGIYEQYF
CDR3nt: TGCGCCAGCAGCCCCGACGGGACTAGCGGAATCTACGAGCAGTACTTC

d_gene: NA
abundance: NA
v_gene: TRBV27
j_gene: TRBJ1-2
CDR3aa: CASSLSGGRDDGYTF
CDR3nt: TGTGCCAGCAGTTTATCAGGGGGTCGGGACGATGGCTACACCTTC

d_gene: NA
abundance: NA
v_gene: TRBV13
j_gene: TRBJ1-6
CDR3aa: CASSPSTPFRITLHF
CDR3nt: TGTGCCAGCAGCCCAAGTACACCCTTTCGGATTACCCTCCACTTT

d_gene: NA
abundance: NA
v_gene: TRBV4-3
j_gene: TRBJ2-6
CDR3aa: CASSQDGEAGANVLTF
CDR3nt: TGCGCCAGCAGCCAAGATGGGGAGGCTGGGGCCAACGTCCTGACTTTC

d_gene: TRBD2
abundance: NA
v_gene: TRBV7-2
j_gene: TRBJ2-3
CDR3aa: CASSSLAGPFTDTQYF
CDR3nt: TGTGCCAGCAGCTCGTTAGCGGGCCCTTTCACAGATACGCAGTATTTT

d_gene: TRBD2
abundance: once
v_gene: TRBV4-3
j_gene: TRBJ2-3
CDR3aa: CASSQTGRGGTDTQYF
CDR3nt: TGCGCCAGCAGCCAAACCGGGCGGGGGGGCACAGATACGCAGTATTTT

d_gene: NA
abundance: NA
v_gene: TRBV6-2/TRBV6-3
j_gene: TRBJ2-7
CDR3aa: CASSPFGYEQYF
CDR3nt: TGTGCCAGCAGCCCCTTTGGGTACGAGCAGTACTTC

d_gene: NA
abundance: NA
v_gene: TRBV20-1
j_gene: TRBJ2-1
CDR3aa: CSARDTGAEQFF
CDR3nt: TGCAGTGCTAGAGATACGGGGGCTGAGCAGTTCTTC

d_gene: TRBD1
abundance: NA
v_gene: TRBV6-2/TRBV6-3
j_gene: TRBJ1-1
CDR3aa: CASSFLDRENTEAFF
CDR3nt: TGTGCCAGCAGCTTCCTCGACAGGGAGAACACTGAAGCTTTCTTT

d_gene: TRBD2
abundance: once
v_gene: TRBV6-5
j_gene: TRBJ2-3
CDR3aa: CASSYSTLAGAFTDTQYF
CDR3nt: TGTGCCAGCAGTTACTCGACCCTAGCGGGAGCCTTCACAGATACGCAGTATTTT

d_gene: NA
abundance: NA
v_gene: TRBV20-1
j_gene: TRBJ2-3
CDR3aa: CSAASWGDTQYF
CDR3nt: TGCAGTGCGGCATCATGGGGAGATACGCAGTATTTT

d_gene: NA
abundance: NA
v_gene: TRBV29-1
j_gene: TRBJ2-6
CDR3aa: CSVGSKVRAGANVLTF
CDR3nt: TGCAGCGTTGGGTCAAAGGTCCGGGCAGGGGCCAACGTCCTGACTTTC

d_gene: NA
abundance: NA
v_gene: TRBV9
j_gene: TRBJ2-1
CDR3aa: CASSVYRDNEQFF
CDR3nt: TGTGCCAGCAGCGTATACAGGGACAATGAGCAGTTCTTC

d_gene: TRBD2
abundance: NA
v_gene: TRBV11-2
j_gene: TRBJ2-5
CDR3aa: CASSFRRELGETQYF
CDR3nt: TGTGCCAGCAGCTTCCGGCGGGAGTTGGGGGAGACCCAGTACTTC

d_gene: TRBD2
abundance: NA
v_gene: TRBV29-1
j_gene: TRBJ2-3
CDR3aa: CSVDFLAGGGTDTQYF
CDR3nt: TGCAGCGTTGATTTCCTTGCGGGGGGCGGCACAGATACGCAGTATTTT

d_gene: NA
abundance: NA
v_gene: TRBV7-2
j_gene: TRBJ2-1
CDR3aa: CASSLVGDFYNEQFF
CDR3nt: TGTGCCAGCAGCTTGGTCGGAGACTTCTACAATGAGCAGTTCTTC

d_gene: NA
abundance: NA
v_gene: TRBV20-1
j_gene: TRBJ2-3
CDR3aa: CSAGANTQYF
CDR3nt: TGCAGTGCTGGGGCAAATACGCAGTATTTT

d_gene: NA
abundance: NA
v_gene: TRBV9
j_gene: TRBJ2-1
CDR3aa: CASSVGGMGDGQFF
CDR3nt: TGTGCCAGCAGCGTAGGAGGGATGGGCGATGGGCAGTTCTTC

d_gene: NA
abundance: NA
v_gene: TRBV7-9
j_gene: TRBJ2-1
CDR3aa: CASSWAMGLRIEQFF
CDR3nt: TGTGCCAGCAGCTGGGCTATGGGGCTTAGGATTGAGCAGTTCTTC

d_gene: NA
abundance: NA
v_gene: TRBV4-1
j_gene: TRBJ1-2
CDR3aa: CASSQGGLDGYTF
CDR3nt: TGCGCCAGCAGCCAAGGAGGGTTAGATGGCTACACCTTC